This T cell receptor beta chain was recorded in a study of blood T cell repertoires in COVID-19. Across the study: Sites in the United States, Italy and Spain provided acute and convalescent COVID-19 samples. Sample material is recorded as cDNA or gDNA derived from T cells, B-cell-depleted T cells, or PBMCs.

The Seattle patients, enrolled during active infection, were followed longitudinally. CDR1 and CDR2 (germline): SGHAT, FQNNGV. CDR3 size: 15 residues. V was cut by 0 bases and J by 6 bases, with 12 bases left in between. The repertoire was sequenced with immunoSEQ multiplex PCR; TCRdb's copy has only in-frame clones and lacks some. The sample holds about 200,000 clones, roughly 80% seen once. The chain combines TRBV11-2 with TRBJ1-5; possibly TRBD1 for D (5 bases). The sequence was obtained from a man between 60 and 70 years old with COVID-19, enrolled during active disease. Sequencing used peripheral blood. The CDR3 DNA is TGTGCCAGCAGCTTAGAACCGGGGGGGGGTCAGCCCCAGCATTTT. This translates into CASSLEPGGGQPQHF.